These 5 T cell receptor beta chains were sequenced from one sample in a study of shared clonotypes between healthy human individuals. Assay used: immunoSEQ multiplex PCR; TCRdb lists only in-frame clones, some missing. The sample carries around 2,000,000 clones, 90% to 95% recorded once. CD45RO-negative, CCR7-positively selected cells formed the naive CD8 fraction, excluding terminally differentiated effector memory CD45RA+ cells. Sequencing was done on a sample of naive CD8+ T cells from PBMCs. The receptors come from a man aged 18 to 30 in good health. Some clones in this sample may be carry-over from other donors' samples.

This clone has just one count. This chain joins TRBV7-9 and TRBJ1-2; D gene unclear. Germline V lookup: CDR1 SEHNR, CDR2 FQNEAQ (reference sequence). The CDR3 totals 17 residues. V was pared by 5 bases and J by 0 bases, with 19 bases between. DNA of the CDR3: TGTGCCAGCAGCCCCACGGCCTACACGTACTCTAACTATGGCTACACCTTC. As protein: CASSPTAYTYSNYGYTF.

Regarding this clone: A junction end diverges from the germline sequence, so it may reflect a read error. Other DNA sequences in the same sample also yield this CDR3. The rearrangement links TRBV29-1 to TRBJ2-7; D assignment may be TRBD1 or TRBD2 (5 bases each). Germline assignment: CDR1 SQVTM and CDR2 ANQGSEA. The CDR3 is made up of 14 amino acids. The CDR3 nucleotides read TGCAGCGTCGAGGGCGGGCCAGGGTTCTACGAGCAATACTTC. Amino acids: CSVEGGPGFYEQYF.

This chain connects TRBV7-2 to TRBJ2-5; no definite D call. In germline, CDR1 is SGHTA, CDR2 FQGNSA. This CDR3 contains 14 residues. The germline V and J ends were trimmed by 5 bases and 4 bases, with 14 bases remaining between them. The chain's CDR3 is CASSRPLPRETQYF. The CDR3 DNA reads as TGTGCCAGCAGCCGCCCCCTCCCTCGAGAGACCCAGTACTTC.

As regards this clone: The sample holds other DNA sequences that translate to the same CDR3. The rearrangement links TRBV5-1 to TRBJ2-7; 9 positions agree with TRBD2. The J segment lost 4 bases and the V segment lost 2 bases, leaving 1 base of the junction unmatched. The CDR3 loop spans 13 amino acids. Per the germline V gene, CDR1 is SGHRS and CDR2 is YFSETQ. The CDR3 region is CASSFSGSYEQYF. CDR3 nucleotides: TGCGCCAGCAGCTTTAGCGGGAGTTACGAGCAGTACTTC.

This clone showed up just once. The CDR3 DNA is TGTGCCAGTAGTATGCGGGCTGTGGGTCGGGACGAGCAGTACTTC. Its translation is CASSMRAVGRDEQYF. The chain couples TRBV19 to TRBJ2-7; possible D gene TRBD2, 5 bases. Per germline, CDR1 LNHDA and CDR2 SQIVND (reference sequence). The CDR3 has 15 residues. The V gene lost 3 bases and the J gene lost 5 bases, with 17 bases spanning the gap.